This T cell receptor beta chain was documented in a study of response to subunit inactivated influenza vaccine. This clonotype was seen only a few times. Its antigen is not known. In TCRdb, the RT-PCR reads were re-called with MiXCR into one record per CDR3 protein. Of hundreds of thousands of distinct CDR3 sequences in the sample, roughly 8.2% were seen once. Findings and caveats of the study: The authors suggested that few new T cells are recruited per seasonal influenza vaccination.

The V gene's germline CDR1 is LGHNA and CDR2 YNFKEQ. The CDR3 is made up of 14 amino acids. Between the trimmed V and J ends, which lost 1 base and 4 bases, there was a span of 10 bases. The chain employs TRBV4-2 and TRBJ2-5, with D possibly being TRBD2 (5 bases). The starting material was PBMCs from blood, obtained around 25 months after vaccination. This TCR was sampled from a man aged 45 to 75 who received an inactivated influenza vaccine. CDR3 sequence (DNA): TGTGCCAGCAGCCAAGGACGTCGGGGAGAGACCCAGTACTTC. Translation: CASSQGRRGETQYF.